One TCR beta chain is described in this entry. This sample is part of a study of T cells after yellow fever vaccination. The CDR3 contains 15 residues. CDR1 is DFQATT and CDR2 is SNEGSKA in the germline V gene (reference sequence). Trimming left V 5 bases short and J 0 bases short, with 14 bases between. TCRdb reprocessed the 5' RACE reads with MiXCR, giving one entry per CDR3 protein. The sample lists 450,000 to 650,000 distinct CDR3 sequences; about 14% were seen once. Specimen: PBMCs, collected on the day of the yellow fever booster vaccination. The clonotype comes from a man aged 25-45 years who received the YFV17D yellow fever vaccine. The chain couples TRBV20-1 to TRBJ2-1; D is ambiguous. The CDR3 sequence is CSAPRLRSSYNEQFF. In nucleotides, the CDR3 is TGCAGTGCTCCTAGACTCCGGAGCTCCTACAATGAGCAGTTCTTC.